The next 6 T cell receptor beta chains were all read from a single sample in a study of OX40 agonist ivuxolimab in advanced cancers. The data were produced by immunoSEQ multiplex PCR, yet TCRdb's version contains in-frame clones alone and is incomplete. The sample yields 75,000 to 100,000 clones, 84% seen once. Sequencing was performed on CD4+ or CD8+ T cells sorted from blood, taken in a trial of the OX40 agonist ivuxolimab. Receptors originate from an adult with an advanced solid tumor such as melanoma, head and neck, liver or kidney cancer.

The chain couples TRBV20-1 to TRBJ2-7; D ambiguous. This CDR3 comprises 11 residues. Trimming took 4 bases from V and 5 from J, leaving 9 bases between them. CDR1 DFQATT and CDR2 SNEGSKA come from the germline V gene (reference sequence). The CDR3, as DNA: TGCAGTGCTACAGCCGACCACGAGCAGTACTTC. As protein: CSATADHEQYF.

The chain links TRBV27 to TRBJ2-2; possible D gene TRBD1, 6 bases. With 6 bases removed from V and 7 bases from J, the gap between germline ends came to 15 bases. The CDR3 extends over 14 amino acids. Germline CDR1 is MNHEY and CDR2 is SMNVEV (reference sequence). The CDR3, as DNA: TGTGCCAGCAGGGATTGGGGGCTCGGCGGGGAGCTGTTTTTT. Translating it yields CASRDWGLGGELFF.

This chain links TRBV7-2 with TRBJ2-5; the D gene is possibly TRBD2 (5 bases). V gave up 3 bases and J gave up 5 bases, with 16 bases separating them. Germline V lookup: CDR1 SGHTA, CDR2 FQGNSA. This CDR3 has 15 amino acids. The DNA for the CDR3 is TGTGCCAGCAGCTTTCGGGGATCTTATCTCGAGACCCAGTACTTC. Protein product: CASSFRGSYLETQYF.

This sequence joins TRBV30 and TRBJ2-1, with unresolved D. In germline, CDR1 is GTSNPN, CDR2 SVGIG (reference sequence). Trimming took 8 bases from V and 4 from J, leaving 6 bases between them. The CDR3 has 10 amino acids. DNA of the CDR3: TGTGCCGAAGGGTACAATGAGCAGTTCTTC. This gives the protein CAEGYNEQFF.

The chain recombines TRBV27 with TRBJ1-4; D is undetermined. CDR1 MNHEY and CDR2 SMNVEV come from the germline V gene (reference sequence). The CDR3 sequence is 15 residues long. V gave up 2 bases and J gave up 3 bases, with 10 bases separating them. The CDR3: CASSLRRASNEKLFF. The CDR3 nucleotides read TGTGCCAGCAGTTTAAGACGGGCGTCTAATGAAAAACTGTTTTTT.

The chain couples TRBV9 to TRBJ1-2; TRBD1 matches at 8 bases. Germline-derived CDR1 and CDR2 are SGDLS and YYNGEE. The CDR3 consists of 11 residues. V shed 7 bases, J shed 5 bases, and the junction held 1 base outside the gene matches. The CDR3 sequence: CASDRGYGYTF. Here the CDR3 DNA reads TGTGCCAGCGACAGGGGTTATGGCTACACCTTC.